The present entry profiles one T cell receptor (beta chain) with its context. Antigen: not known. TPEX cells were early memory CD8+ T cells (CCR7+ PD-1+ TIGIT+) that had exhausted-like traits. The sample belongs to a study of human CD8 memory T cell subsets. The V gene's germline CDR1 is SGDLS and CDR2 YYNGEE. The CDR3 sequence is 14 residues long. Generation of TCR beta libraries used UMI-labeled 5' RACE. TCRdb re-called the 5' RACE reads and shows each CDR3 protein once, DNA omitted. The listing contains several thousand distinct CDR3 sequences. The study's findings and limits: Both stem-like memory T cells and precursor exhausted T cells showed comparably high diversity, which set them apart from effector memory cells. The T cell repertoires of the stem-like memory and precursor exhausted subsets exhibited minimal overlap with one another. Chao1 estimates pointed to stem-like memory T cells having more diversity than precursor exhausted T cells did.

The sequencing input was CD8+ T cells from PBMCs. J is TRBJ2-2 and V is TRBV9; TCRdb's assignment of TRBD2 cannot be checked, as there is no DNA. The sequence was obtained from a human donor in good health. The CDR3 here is CASSDALVPGELFF. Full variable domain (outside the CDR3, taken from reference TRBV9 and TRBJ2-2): DSGVTQTPKHLITATGQRVTLRCSPRSGDLSVYWYQQSLDQGLQFLIQYYNGEERAKGNILERFSAQQFPDLHSELNLSSLELGDSALYFCASSDALVPGELFFGEGSRLTVL.